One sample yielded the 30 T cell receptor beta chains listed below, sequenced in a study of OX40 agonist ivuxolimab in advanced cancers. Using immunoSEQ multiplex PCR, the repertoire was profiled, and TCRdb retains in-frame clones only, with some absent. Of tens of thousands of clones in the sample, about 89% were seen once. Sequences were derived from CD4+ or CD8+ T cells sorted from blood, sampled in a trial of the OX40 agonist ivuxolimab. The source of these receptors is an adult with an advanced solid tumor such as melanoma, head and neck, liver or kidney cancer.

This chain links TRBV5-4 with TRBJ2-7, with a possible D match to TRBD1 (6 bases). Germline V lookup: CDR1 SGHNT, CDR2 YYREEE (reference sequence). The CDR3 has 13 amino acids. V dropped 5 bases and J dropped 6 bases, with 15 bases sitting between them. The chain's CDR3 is CASRPPQGLEQYF. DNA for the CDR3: TGTGCCAGCAGGCCTCCGCAGGGGCTCGAGCAGTACTTC.

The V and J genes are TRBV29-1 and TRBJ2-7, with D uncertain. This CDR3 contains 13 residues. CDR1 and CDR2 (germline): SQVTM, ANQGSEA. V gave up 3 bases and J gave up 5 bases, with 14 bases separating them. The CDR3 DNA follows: TGCAGCGTTGATTTGGCGCAATCCCACGAGCAGTACTTC. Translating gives CSVDLAQSHEQYF.

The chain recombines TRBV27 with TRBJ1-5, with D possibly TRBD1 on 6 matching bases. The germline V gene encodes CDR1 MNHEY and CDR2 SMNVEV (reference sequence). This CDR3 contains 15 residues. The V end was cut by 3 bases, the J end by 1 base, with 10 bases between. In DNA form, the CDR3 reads TGTGCCAGCAGTTTTGGGACATCGAGCAATCAGCCCCAGCATTTT. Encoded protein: CASSFGTSSNQPQHF.

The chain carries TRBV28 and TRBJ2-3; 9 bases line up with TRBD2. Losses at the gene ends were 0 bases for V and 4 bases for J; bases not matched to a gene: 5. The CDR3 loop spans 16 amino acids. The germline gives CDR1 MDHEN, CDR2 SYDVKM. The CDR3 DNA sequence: TGTGCCAGCAGTTTATGGGCGGGAGGGGAGGCAGATACGCAGTATTTT. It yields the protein CASSLWAGGEADTQYF.

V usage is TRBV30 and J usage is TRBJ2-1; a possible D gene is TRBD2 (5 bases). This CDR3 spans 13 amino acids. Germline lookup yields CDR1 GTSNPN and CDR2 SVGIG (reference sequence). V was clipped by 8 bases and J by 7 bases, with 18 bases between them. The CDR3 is CAAGLLLYNEQFF. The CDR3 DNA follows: TGTGCCGCCGGACTCCTACTCTATAATGAGCAGTTCTTC.

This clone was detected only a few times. As DNA, the CDR3 is TGCGCCAGCAGCCAAGATAAATATGACGTATACAATGAGCAGTTCTTC. Its protein product is CASSQDKYDVYNEQFF. V and J are TRBV4-1 and TRBJ2-1, with D unresolved. Germline CDR1 reads MGHRA; CDR2 reads YSYEKL. V was clipped by 0 bases and J by 4 bases, with 13 bases between them. This CDR3 is 16 amino acids long.

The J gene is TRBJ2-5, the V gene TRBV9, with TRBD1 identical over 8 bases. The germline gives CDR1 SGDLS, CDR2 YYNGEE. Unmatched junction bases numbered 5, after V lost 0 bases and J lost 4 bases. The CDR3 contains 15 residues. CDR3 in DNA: TGTGCCAGCAGCGTAGGCCGGACAGGGCTAGAGACCCAGTACTTC. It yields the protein CASSVGRTGLETQYF.

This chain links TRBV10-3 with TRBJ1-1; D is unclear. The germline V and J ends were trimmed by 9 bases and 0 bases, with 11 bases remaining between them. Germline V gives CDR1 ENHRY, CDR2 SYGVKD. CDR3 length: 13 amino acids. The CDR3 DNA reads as TGTGCCATAACGGACGGTATGAACACTGAAGCTTTCTTT. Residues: CAITDGMNTEAFF.

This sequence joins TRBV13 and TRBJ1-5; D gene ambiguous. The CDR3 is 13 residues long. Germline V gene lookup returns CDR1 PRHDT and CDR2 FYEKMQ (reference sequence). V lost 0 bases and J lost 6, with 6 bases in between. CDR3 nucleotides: TGTGCCAGCAGCTTAGGAGGGTTTCAGCCCCAGCATTTT. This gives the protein CASSLGGFQPQHF.

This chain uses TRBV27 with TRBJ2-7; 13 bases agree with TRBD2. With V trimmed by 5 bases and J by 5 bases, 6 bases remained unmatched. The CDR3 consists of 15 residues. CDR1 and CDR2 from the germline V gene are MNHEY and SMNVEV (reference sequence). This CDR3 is CASSQTSGRFDEQYF. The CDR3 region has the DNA TGTGCCAGCAGTCAGACTAGCGGGAGGTTCGACGAGCAGTACTTC.

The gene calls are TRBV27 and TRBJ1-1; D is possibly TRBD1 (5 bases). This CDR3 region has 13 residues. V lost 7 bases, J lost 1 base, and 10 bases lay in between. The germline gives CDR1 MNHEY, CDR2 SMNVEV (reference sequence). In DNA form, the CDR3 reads TGTGCCAGCAACCGGACACCGAACACTGAAGCTTTCTTT. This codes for CASNRTPNTEAFF.

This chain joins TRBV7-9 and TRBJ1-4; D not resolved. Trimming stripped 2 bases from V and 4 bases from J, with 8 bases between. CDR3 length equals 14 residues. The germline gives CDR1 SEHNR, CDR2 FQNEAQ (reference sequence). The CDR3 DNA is TGTGCCAGCAGCTTATTTCGGATTAATGAAAAACTGTTTTTT. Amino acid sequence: CASSLFRINEKLFF. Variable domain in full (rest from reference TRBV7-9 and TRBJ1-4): DTGVSQNPRHKITKRGQNVTFRCDPISEHNRLYWYRQTLGQGPEFLTYFQNEAQLEKSRLLSDRFSAERPKGSFSTLEIQRTEQGDSAMYLCASSLFRINEKLFFGSGTQLSVL.

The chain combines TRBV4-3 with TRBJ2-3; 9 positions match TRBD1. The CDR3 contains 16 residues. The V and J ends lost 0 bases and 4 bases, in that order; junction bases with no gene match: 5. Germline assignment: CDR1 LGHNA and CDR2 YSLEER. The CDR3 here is CASSQDPGQGADTQYF. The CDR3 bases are TGCGCCAGCAGCCAAGACCCGGGACAGGGTGCAGATACGCAGTATTTT.

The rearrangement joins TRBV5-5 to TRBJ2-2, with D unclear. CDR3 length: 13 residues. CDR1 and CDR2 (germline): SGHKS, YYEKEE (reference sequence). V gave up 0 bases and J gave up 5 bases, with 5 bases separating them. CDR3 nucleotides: TGTGCCAGCAGCTTGGATGTGACCGGGGAGCTGTTTTTT. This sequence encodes CASSLDVTGELFF. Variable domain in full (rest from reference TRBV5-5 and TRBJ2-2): DAGVTQSPTHLIKTRGQQVTLRCSPISGHKSVSWYQQVLGQGPQFIFQYYEKEERGRGNFPDRFSARQFPNYSSELNVNALLLGDSALYLCASSLDVTGELFFGEGSRLTVL.

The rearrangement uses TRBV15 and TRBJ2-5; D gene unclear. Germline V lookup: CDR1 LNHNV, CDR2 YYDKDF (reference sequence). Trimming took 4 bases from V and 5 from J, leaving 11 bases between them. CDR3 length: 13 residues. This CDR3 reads CATSNQLRETQYF. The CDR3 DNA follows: TGTGCCACCAGCAACCAACTTAGGGAGACCCAGTACTTC.

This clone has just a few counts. The CDR3 coding sequence is TGTGCCAGCAGTTTATCGAGTGCCGGACTGTTTTTT. It translates to CASSLSSAGLFF. This chain uses TRBV28 with TRBJ1-4, with D unclear. CDR1 and CDR2 from the germline V gene are MDHEN and SYDVKM. V lost 1 base and J lost 13, with 10 bases in between. The CDR3 spans 12 residues.

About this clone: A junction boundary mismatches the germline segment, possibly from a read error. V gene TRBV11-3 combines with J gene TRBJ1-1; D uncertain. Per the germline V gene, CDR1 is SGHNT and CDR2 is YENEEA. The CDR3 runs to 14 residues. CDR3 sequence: CASSQESGNTEAFF. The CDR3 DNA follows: TGCGCCAGCAGCCAAGAATCGGGGAACACTGAAGCTTTCTTT.

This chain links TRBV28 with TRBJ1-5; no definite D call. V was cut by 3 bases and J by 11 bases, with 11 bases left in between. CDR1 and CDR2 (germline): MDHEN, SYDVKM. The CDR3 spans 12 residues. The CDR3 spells CASSFNARAQHF. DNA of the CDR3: TGTGCCAGCAGTTTTAATGCTAGGGCCCAGCATTTT.

Here the CDR3 reads CASSLRQDPYEQYF. The CDR3 DNA follows: TGTGCCAGCAGCTTGCGTCAGGATCCCTACGAGCAGTACTTC. The V gene is TRBV5-6, the J gene TRBJ2-7; no firm D call. Germline V CDR1 and CDR2: SGHDT, YYEEEE. Deletions cut 1 base from V and 2 bases from J, with 10 bases between. This CDR3 region has 14 residues. Full variable domain (missing parts from reference TRBV5-6 and TRBJ2-7): DAGVTQSPTHLIKTRGQQVTLRCSPKSGHDTVSWYQQALGQGPQFIFQYYEEEERQRGNFPDRFSGHQFPNYSSELNVNALLLGDSALYLCASSLRQDPYEQYFGPGTRLTVT.

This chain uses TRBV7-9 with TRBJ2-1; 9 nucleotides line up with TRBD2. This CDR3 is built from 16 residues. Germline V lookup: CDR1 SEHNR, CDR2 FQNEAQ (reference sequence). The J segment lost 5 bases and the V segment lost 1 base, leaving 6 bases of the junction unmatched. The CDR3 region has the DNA TGTGCCAGCAGCTTAGTGGTAGCGGGGGCACACAATGAGCAGTTCTTC. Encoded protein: CASSLVVAGAHNEQFF.

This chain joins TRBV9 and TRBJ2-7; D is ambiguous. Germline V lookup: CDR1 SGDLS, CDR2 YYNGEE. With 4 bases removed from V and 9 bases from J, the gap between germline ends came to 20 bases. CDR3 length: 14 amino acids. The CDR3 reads CASSFTENPQGQYF. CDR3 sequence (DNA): TGTGCCAGCAGCTTTACAGAGAACCCCCAAGGGCAGTACTTC.

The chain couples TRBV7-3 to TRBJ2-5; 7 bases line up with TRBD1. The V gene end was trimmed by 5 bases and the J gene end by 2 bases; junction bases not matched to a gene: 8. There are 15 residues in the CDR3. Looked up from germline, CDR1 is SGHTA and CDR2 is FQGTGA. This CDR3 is CASSPYGTDQETQYF. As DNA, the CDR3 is TGTGCCAGCAGCCCCTACGGGACAGATCAAGAGACCCAGTACTTC.

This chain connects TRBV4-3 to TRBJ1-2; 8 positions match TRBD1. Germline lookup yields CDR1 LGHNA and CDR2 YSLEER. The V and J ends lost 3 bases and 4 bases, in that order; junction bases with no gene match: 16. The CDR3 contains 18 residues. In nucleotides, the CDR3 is TGCGCCAGCAGCCAGGGGTCCCGGGACAGGTTTGGAGGCTATGGCTACACCTTC. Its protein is CASSQGSRDRFGGYGYTF.

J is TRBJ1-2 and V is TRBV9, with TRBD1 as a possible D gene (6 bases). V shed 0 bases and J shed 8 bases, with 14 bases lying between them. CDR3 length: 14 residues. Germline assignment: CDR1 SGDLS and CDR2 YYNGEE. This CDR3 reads CASSVDPGAKGYTF. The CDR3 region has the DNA TGTGCCAGCAGCGTAGATCCAGGGGCGAAAGGCTACACCTTC. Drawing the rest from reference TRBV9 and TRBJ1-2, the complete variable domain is DSGVTQTPKHLITATGQRVTLRCSPRSGDLSVYWYQQSLDQGLQFLIQYYNGEERAKGNILERFSAQQFPDLHSELNLSSLELGDSALYFCASSVDPGAKGYTFGSGTRLTVV.

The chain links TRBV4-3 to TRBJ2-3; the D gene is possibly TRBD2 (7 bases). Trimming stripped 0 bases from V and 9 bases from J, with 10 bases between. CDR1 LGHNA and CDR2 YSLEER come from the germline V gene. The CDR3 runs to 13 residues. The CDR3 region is CASSQEEGGTQYF. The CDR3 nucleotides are TGCGCCAGCAGCCAAGAGGAGGGGGGGACGCAGTATTTT.

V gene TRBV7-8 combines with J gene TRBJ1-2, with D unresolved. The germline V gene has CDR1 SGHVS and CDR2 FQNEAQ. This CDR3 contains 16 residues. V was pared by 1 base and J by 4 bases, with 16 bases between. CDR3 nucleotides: TGTGCCAGCAGCTTAGTAGAATCGCCGGGTGGCTATGGCTACACCTTC. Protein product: CASSLVESPGGYGYTF.

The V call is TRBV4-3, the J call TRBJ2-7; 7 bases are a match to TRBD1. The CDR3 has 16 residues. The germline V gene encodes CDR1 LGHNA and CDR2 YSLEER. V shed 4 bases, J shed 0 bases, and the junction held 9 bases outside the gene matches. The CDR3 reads CASSLTGQSTSYEQYF. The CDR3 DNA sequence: TGCGCCAGCAGCCTTACGGGACAGAGTACCTCCTACGAGCAGTACTTC.

The CDR3 loop is CASSQNGQEQFF. DNA of the CDR3: TGCGCCAGCAGCCAAAACGGACAAGAGCAGTTCTTC. V is TRBV4-1 and J is TRBJ2-1; perhaps TRBD1 as D (5 bases). Trimming took 2 bases from V and 10 from J, leaving 9 bases between them. The CDR3 covers 12 residues. Germline V gene data show CDR1 as MGHRA and CDR2 as YSYEKL.

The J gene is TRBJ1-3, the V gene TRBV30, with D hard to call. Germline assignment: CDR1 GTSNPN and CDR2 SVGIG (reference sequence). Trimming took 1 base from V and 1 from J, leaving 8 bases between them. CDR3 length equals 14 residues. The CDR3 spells CAWSGFESGNTIYF. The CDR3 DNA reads TGTGCCTGGAGTGGTTTTGAGTCTGGAAACACCATATATTTT.

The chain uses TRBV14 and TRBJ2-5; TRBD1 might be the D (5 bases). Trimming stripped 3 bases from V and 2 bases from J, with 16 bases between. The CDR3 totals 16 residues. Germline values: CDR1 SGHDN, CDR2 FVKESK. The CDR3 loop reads CASSHFVGQGQETQYF. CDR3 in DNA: TGTGCCAGCAGCCATTTCGTCGGGCAGGGACAAGAGACCCAGTACTTC.